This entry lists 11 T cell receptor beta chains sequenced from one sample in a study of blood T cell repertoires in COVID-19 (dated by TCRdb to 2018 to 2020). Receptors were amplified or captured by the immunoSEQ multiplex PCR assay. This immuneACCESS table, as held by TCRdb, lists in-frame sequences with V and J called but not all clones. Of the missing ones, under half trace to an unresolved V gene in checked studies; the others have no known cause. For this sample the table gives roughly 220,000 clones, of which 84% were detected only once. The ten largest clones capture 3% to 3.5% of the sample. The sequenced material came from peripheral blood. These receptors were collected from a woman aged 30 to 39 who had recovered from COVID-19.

CDR3 sequence reads: CAISEGQPNSNQPQHF. CDR3 DNA sequence: TGTGCCATCAGTGAGGGACAGCCTAATAGCAATCAGCCCCAGCATTTT. The V gene is TRBV10-3, the J gene TRBJ1-5; possibly TRBD1 for D (6 bases). Deletions cut 2 bases from V and 0 bases from J, with 11 bases between. Germline V lookup: CDR1 ENHRY, CDR2 SYGVKD. CDR3 size: 16 residues.

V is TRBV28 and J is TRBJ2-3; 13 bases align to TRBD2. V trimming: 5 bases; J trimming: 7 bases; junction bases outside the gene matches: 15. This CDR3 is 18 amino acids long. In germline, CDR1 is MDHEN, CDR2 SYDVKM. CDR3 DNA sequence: TGTGCCAGCAGTCCCCGGACTAGCGGGAGACGGTACATGCATACGCAGTATTTT. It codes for CASSPRTSGRRYMHTQYF.

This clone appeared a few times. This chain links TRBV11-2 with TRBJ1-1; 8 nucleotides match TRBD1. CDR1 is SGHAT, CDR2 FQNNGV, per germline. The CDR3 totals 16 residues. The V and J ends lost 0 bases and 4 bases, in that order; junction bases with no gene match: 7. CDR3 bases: TGTGCCAGCAGCTTAGATTGGACAGGGTCGGGCACTGAAGCTTTCTTT. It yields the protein CASSLDWTGSGTEAFF. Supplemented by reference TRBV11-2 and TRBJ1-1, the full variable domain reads EAGVAQSPRYKIIEKRQSVAFWCNPISGHATLYWYQQILGQGPKLLIQFQNNGVVDDSQLPKDRFSAERLKGVDSTLKIQPAKLEDSAVYLCASSLDWTGSGTEAFFGQGTRLTVV.

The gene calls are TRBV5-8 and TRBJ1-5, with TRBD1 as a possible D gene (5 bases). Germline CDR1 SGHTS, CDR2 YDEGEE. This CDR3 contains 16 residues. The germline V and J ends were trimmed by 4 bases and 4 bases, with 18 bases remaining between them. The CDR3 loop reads CASSHSGGGMNQPQHF. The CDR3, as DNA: TGTGCCAGCAGCCACTCCGGGGGGGGTATGAATCAGCCCCAGCATTTT.

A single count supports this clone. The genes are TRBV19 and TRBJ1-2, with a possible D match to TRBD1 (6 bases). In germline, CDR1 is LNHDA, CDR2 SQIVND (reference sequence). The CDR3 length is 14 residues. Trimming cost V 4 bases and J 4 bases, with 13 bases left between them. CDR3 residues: CASSKETGPYGYTF. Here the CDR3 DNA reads TGTGCCAGTAGTAAAGAGACAGGACCCTATGGCTACACCTTC.

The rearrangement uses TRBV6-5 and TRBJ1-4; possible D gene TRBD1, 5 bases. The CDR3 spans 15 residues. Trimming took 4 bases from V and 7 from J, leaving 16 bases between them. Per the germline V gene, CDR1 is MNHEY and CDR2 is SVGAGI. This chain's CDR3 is CASSSMGQTAEKLFF. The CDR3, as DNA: TGTGCCAGCAGTTCGATGGGGCAGACGGCTGAAAAACTGTTTTTT.

CDR3 region: CSVYRQGSSTDTQYF. The CDR3, as DNA: TGCAGCGTTTACCGACAGGGTTCTAGCACAGATACGCAGTATTTT. This chain joins TRBV29-1 and TRBJ2-3, with TRBD1 matching over 7 bases. Germline V gene data show CDR1 as SQVTM and CDR2 as ANQGSEA. The length of the CDR3 is 15 residues. J was trimmed by 0 bases and V by 5 bases; bases with no gene match: 8.

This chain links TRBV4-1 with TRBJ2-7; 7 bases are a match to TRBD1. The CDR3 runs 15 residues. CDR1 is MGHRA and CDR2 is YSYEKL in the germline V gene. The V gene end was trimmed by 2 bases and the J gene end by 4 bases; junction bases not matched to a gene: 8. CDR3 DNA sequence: TGCGCCAGCAGCCAAACACCGGGACAGATATACGAGCAGTACTTC. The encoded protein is CASSQTPGQIYEQYF.

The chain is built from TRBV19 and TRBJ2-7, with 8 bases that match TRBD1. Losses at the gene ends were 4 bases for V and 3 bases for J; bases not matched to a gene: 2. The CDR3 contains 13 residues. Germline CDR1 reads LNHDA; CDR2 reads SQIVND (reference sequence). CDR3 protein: CASSRTGGYEQYF. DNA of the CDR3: TGTGCCAGTAGTAGAACAGGGGGCTACGAGCAGTACTTC. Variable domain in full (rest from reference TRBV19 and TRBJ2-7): DGGITQSPKYLFRKEGQNVTLSCEQNLNHDAMYWYRQDPGQGLRLIYYSQIVNDFQKGDIAEGYSVSREKKESFPLTVTSAQKNPTAFYLCASSRTGGYEQYFGPGTRLTVT.

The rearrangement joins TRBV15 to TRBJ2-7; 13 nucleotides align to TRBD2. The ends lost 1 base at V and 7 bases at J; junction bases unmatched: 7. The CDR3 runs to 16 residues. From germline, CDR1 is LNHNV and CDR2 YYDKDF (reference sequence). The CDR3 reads CATSRVTSGRAKEQYF. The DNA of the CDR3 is TGTGCCACCAGCAGAGTCACTAGCGGGAGGGCCAAAGAGCAGTACTTC.

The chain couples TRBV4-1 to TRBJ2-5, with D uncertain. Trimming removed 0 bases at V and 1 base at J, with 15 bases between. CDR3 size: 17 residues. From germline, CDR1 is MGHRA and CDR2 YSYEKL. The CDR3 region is CASSQDEALRPQETQYF. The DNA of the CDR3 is TGCGCCAGCAGCCAAGATGAGGCCCTCCGCCCCCAAGAGACCCAGTACTTC.